Listed below are T cell receptor beta chains from one sample, sequenced in a study of T cells in Graves' hyperthyroidism and ophthalmopathy. TCRdb fed the multiplex PCR reads into MiXCR, producing one record per CDR3 protein. The data contain some 740,000 distinct CDR3 sequences, 12% to 15% of them seen just once; the ten biggest clones take up roughly 10%. The sequencing sample was made of blood. All receptors come from a woman under 30 with Graves' hyperthyroidism. Each CDR3 is given with its conserved first and last residue.

>TRBV20-1
CSAGGETGTDTQYF
>TRBV30
CAWSVATSGRASSYNEQFF
>TRBV4-1
CASSPSSNEQYF
>TRBV27
CASSSSAGAFGTEAFF
>TRBV4-2
CASSQAENERFF
>TRBV18
CASREGVAPLAFF
>TRBV6-2/TRBV6-3
CASSYTETNTEAFF
>TRBV19
CASTPGFSSGNTIYF
>TRBV7-9
CASSHPGDRPLPEQYF
>TRBV2
CASSGQPWEPQHF
>TRBV10-3
CAISDVGGSREQFF
>TRBV29-1
CSVVYRASYEQYF
>TRBV15
CATSRDQAANEKLFF
>TRBV29-1
CSATRGAEETQYF
>TRBV20-1
CSATPKGYEQYF
>TRBV6-2/TRBV6-3
CASSYRRSGGPPNEQFF
>TRBV7-8
CASSLQQGGFQYF
>TRBV2
CAIPRRELNEQFF
>TRBV6-2/TRBV6-3
CASSWEETAYNEQFF
>TRBV27
CASSLAGMNTEALF
>TRBV4-1
CAFRREQFF
>TRBV4-1
CASSQSGGSSYEQYF
>TRBV29-1
CSVDGQGGSYEQYF
>TRBV20-1
CSAEASGSGYEQYF
>TRBV29-1
CSVVGRGETQYF
>TRBV27
CASSFLATETQYF
>TRBV28
CASSSWTASSGNTIYF
>TRBV11-2
CASSPNAGRSTSGRYNEQFF
>TRBV7-2
CASSLFLAGEDEQFF
>TRBV12-3/TRBV12-4
CASSLGQAGSYEQYF
>TRBV5-1
CASSYGTVASGNTIYF
>TRBV7-9
CASSLAPDSRGYEQYF
>TRBV2
CASCSGGGTGELFF
>TRBV20-1
CSARVGQGDSYNEQFF
>TRBV20-1
CSARPRGGGVQETQYF
>TRBV10-3
CAISEPGSLHEQFF
>TRBV6-5
CASSYGPGTSGRAVIDEQFF
>TRBV13
CASSRGALNYGYTF
>TRBV18
CASSRQGATYEQYF
>TRBV7-2
CASSWNRGQDTQYF
>TRBV3-1
CASSHLRDFPYEQYF
>TRBV6-1
CASSKGQSELFF
>TRBV4-1
CASSQGLRGQGAAPLHF
>TRBV18
CASSPIRGHQETQYF
>TRBV7-6
CASSFSLAVYNEQFF
>TRBV4-1
CASSPANLILVGETQYF
>TRBV24-1
CATIQGTSGRGGELFF
>TRBV7-2
CANDLGGTLNTQYF
>TRBV28
CASIPVKSSYNEQFF
>TRBV29-1
CSVQLGDYEQYF
>TRBV5-8
CASSLEMEDTQYF
>TRBV20-1
CSARDGGGALVSEQYF
>TRBV11-2
CASSLGTVPYEQYF
>TRBV30
CAWSGANYGYTF